This passage covers 13 T cell receptor beta chains from one sample sequenced in a study of cytomegalovirus exposure and HLA in healthy donors. It was with 60 Vbeta and 13 Jbeta primers that the PCR ran. TCRdb's table, derived via immunoSEQ multiplex PCR, lists solely in-frame clones and lacks some. The profile covers 200,000 to 250,000 clones, with about 80% appearing a single time and 5% to 6.5% taken by the ten largest. Sequenced input: PBMCs. All receptors come from a middle-aged woman in good health and CMV-seropositive.

This chain uses TRBV28 with TRBJ2-1, with 11 bases fitting TRBD2. This CDR3 is built from 15 residues. Trimming took 9 bases from V and 7 from J; bases not matched to a gene: 11. CDR1 is MDHEN, CDR2 SYDVKM, per germline. The CDR3 DNA reads TGTGCCAGTCGCCTCTCCGGGACTAGCGGTAATGAGCAGTTCTTC. Protein sequence: CASRLSGTSGNEQFF.

This sequence joins TRBV30 and TRBJ1-3, with TRBD1 matching over 7 bases. This CDR3 spans 13 amino acids. The V gene end was trimmed by 2 bases and the J gene end by 7 bases; junction bases not matched to a gene: 5. Germline loops: CDR1 GTSNPN, CDR2 SVGIG (reference sequence). The CDR3 DNA follows: TGTGCCTGGAGTAAGTCCAGGGGGAACACCATATATTTT. Protein: CAWSKSRGNTIYF.

The J gene is TRBJ2-2, the V gene TRBV29-1, with D possibly being TRBD2 (5 bases). V lost 5 bases and J 8 bases, leaving 18 bases between the germline ends. The CDR3 consists of 14 residues. Per germline, CDR1 SQVTM and CDR2 ANQGSEA. CDR3 residues: CSVRGQLEVGELFF. Here the CDR3 DNA reads TGCAGCGTTCGCGGGCAGCTTGAAGTAGGGGAGCTGTTTTTT.

CDR3 nucleotide sequence: TGCAGCGTTGGAGACACAGGGGCAGATACGCAGTATTTT. The encoded protein is CSVGDTGADTQYF. This sequence joins TRBV29-1 and TRBJ2-3, with 7 bases matching TRBD1. CDR1 is SQVTM and CDR2 is ANQGSEA in the germline V gene. The CDR3 is 13 amino acids. V lost 4 bases, J lost 4 bases, and 5 bases stayed unmatched.

The genes are TRBV5-5 and TRBJ1-5; D is perhaps TRBD1 (5 bases). Germline V gene lookup returns CDR1 SGHKS and CDR2 YYEKEE (reference sequence). The CDR3 has 16 amino acids. V was cut by 0 bases and J by 3 bases, with 13 bases left in between. The CDR3 coding sequence is TGTGCCAGCAGCTTGGAGGGGTCCCGTCTCAATCAGCCCCAGCATTTT. Translated, it gives CASSLEGSRLNQPQHF.

The rearrangement joins TRBV29-1 to TRBJ2-1, with 7 bases fitting TRBD2. Trimming took 7 bases from V and 11 from J; bases not matched to a gene: 8. Germline V gene lookup returns CDR1 SQVTM and CDR2 ANQGSEA. The CDR3 has 11 residues. DNA of the CDR3: TGCAGCGGGGGAGGGGAATTAAAGCAGTTCTTC. This translates into CSGGGELKQFF.

The chain employs TRBV9 and TRBJ1-4; D is unclear. V was cut by 7 bases and J by 5 bases, with 9 bases left in between. Per the germline V gene, CDR1 is SGDLS and CDR2 is YYNGEE. The CDR3 sequence is 12 residues long. CDR3: CASGRPNEKLFF. As DNA, the CDR3 is TGTGCCAGCGGCAGGCCAAATGAAAAACTGTTTTTT.

The chain is built from TRBV7-6 and TRBJ1-1, with TRBD1 matching 10 bases. This CDR3 is 15 amino acids long. Looked up from germline, CDR1 is SGHVS and CDR2 is FNYEAQ. Unmatched junction bases numbered 8, after V lost 4 bases and J lost 6 bases. The CDR3 bases are TGTGCCAGCAGCTCCGGGACAGGGGAGTCGGCTGAAGCTTTCTTT. Its translation is CASSSGTGESAEAFF.

V and J are TRBV30 and TRBJ2-1; 7 positions match TRBD1. V lost 2 bases and J lost 5; bases outside the gene matches: 3. This CDR3 region has 13 residues. CDR1 and CDR2 (germline): GTSNPN, SVGIG (reference sequence). The CDR3 loop reads CAWSPDRDNEQFF. In DNA form, the CDR3 reads TGTGCCTGGAGTCCAGACAGGGACAATGAGCAGTTCTTC.

The chain is built from TRBV19 and TRBJ2-7, with 15 bases identical to TRBD2. The CDR3 is 16 residues long. The V and J ends lost 4 bases and 5 bases, in that order; junction bases with no gene match: 6. CDR1 and CDR2 from the germline V gene are LNHDA and SQIVND (reference sequence). The CDR3: CASSRTSGRAGDEQYF. The CDR3, as DNA: TGTGCCAGTAGTAGGACTAGCGGGAGGGCCGGGGACGAGCAGTACTTC.

In this sample, this clone turned up a few times. This chain links TRBV19 with TRBJ1-2; D is uncertain. Germline V CDR1 and CDR2: LNHDA, SQIVND (reference sequence). V was cut by 8 bases and J by 2 bases, with 9 bases left in between. This CDR3 has 12 amino acids. This CDR3 is CASVHANYGYTF. CDR3 sequence (DNA): TGTGCCAGTGTTCACGCGAACTATGGCTACACCTTC.

This chain joins TRBV11-2 and TRBJ1-4, with D unclear. Germline V gene sequence: CDR1 SGHAT, CDR2 FQNNGV. Between the trimmed V and J ends, which lost 1 base and 1 base, there was a span of 4 bases. CDR3 length: 14 residues. The CDR3 DNA reads as TGTGCCAGCAGCTTAGTCGTAACTAATGAAAAACTGTTTTTT. Amino acids: CASSLVVTNEKLFF. Looking up the rest from reference TRBV11-2 and TRBJ1-4 gives the full variable domain: EAGVAQSPRYKIIEKRQSVAFWCNPISGHATLYWYQQILGQGPKLLIQFQNNGVVDDSQLPKDRFSAERLKGVDSTLKIQPAKLEDSAVYLCASSLVVTNEKLFFGSGTQLSVL.

V and J are TRBV30 and TRBJ1-2; 10 nucleotides line up with TRBD1. Germline CDR1 GTSNPN, CDR2 SVGIG (reference sequence). This CDR3 region has 15 residues. With V trimmed by 7 bases and J by 6 bases, 14 bases remained unmatched. The chain's CDR3 is CAYPGQGTRSDGYTF. As DNA, the CDR3 is TGTGCCTACCCGGGACAGGGGACCCGGTCGGATGGCTACACCTTC. Using reference TRBV30 and TRBJ1-2 for the parts outside the CDR3, the full variable domain is SQTIHQWPATLVQPVGSPLSLECTVEGTSNPNLYWYRQAAGRGLQLLFYSVGIGQISSEVPQNLSASRPQDRQFILSSKKLLLSDSGFYLCAYPGQGTRSDGYTFGSGTRLTVV.